The rows below give T cell receptor beta chains drawn from one sample of a study of blood T cells in healthy people across ages. TCRdb reanalysed the 5' RACE reads using MiXCR and keeps one entry per CDR3 protein. Of 1.5 million to 2 million distinct CDR3 sequences in the sample, 28% were seen once. Specimen: blood. The origin of the receptors is a woman younger than 45 in good health. CDR3s include the opening cysteine and the closing phenylalanine or tryptophan. A D gene is named only where the DNA matches it firmly. Clone size, where shown, is once, few, many, or a class for clones that have expanded.

TRBV30,-,TRBJ2-5,-,TGTGCCTGGGGGAAAGTGACCGAGACCCAGTACTTC,CAWGKVTETQYF
TRBV13,-,TRBJ1-5,TRBD1,TGTGCCGGCAGCGGACCGGGACAGGGGGCGCGTGGCAATCAGCCCCAGCATTTT,CAGSGPGQGARGNQPQHF
TRBV10-3,few,TRBJ2-7,-,TGTGCCATCAGTGATAGGGCGGAAGAGCAGTACTTC,CAISDRAEEQYF
TRBV4-1,-,TRBJ2-3,-,TGCGCCAGCAGCCAAGTGTCTAGCCTCCCCGATACGCAGTATTTT,CASSQVSSLPDTQYF
TRBV4-2,few,TRBJ1-2,TRBD1,TGTGCCAGCAGCCAAAGCGACAGGGTTTATGGCTACACCTTC,CASSQSDRVYGYTF
TRBV4-3,many,TRBJ2-1,TRBD2,TGCGCCAGCAGCCAAGGGGGAGGGCGGACCTACAATGAGCAGTTCTTC,CASSQGGGRTYNEQFF
TRBV20-1,few,TRBJ2-3,-,TGCAGTTCGGAACAGGGAATGCAGTATTTT,CSSEQGMQYF
TRBV12-3/TRBV12-4,few,TRBJ1-2,TRBD1,TGTGCCAGCCAAGCAGGGGGTCGGTATGGCTACACCTTC,CASQAGGRYGYTF
TRBV15,few,TRBJ2-6,-,TGTGCCACCAGCAGAACTGAGACCGGGACAGCGGGAACTGGGGCCAACGTCCTGACTTTC,CATSRTETGTAGTGANVLTF
TRBV27,many,TRBJ2-7,TRBD1,TGTGCCAGCAGTTCCCGACAGGGTCCCTACGAGCAGTACTTC,CASSSRQGPYEQYF
TRBV2,-,TRBJ1-1,-,TGTGCCAGCAGGAATCAGGGGTCGAACACTGAAGCTTTCTTT,CASRNQGSNTEAFF